Listed below are T cell receptor beta chains from one sample, sequenced in a study of graft-versus-host responses after intestinal transplantation. TCRdb's table, derived via immunoSEQ multiplex PCR, lists solely in-frame clones and lacks some. The table includes around 99,000 clones, roughly 87% detected once. What these receptors recognize is not known. The sample here was unstimulated CD4+ T cells sorted from spleen or lymph node cells, taken before transplant. All receptors derive from a human donor who was the organ donor for an intestinal transplant. Both conserved end residues are part of each CDR3. D genes are given only for firm matches. Size values are once, few and many counts, or a class for expanded clones, and some rows have none.

NA	NA	TRBV5-1	TRBJ2-5	TGCGCCAGCAGCGGAACTAGGGGGGAGACCCAGTACTTC	CASSGTRGETQYF
NA	NA	TRBV4-2	TRBJ1-2	TGTGCCAGCAGTCATCAGGGGTCAAATCTATTTAACTATGGCTACACCTTC	CASSHQGSNLFNYGYTF
few	TRBD1	TRBV7-3	TRBJ2-7	TGTGCCAGCAGCTCGCCGATGACAGGGCGCCTTTGGGAGCAGTACTTC	CASSSPMTGRLWEQYF
NA	NA	TRBV18	TRBJ2-1	TGTGCCAGCTCATCCCCCCTTTATTTTTCGCGGGACTTCAATACAGACGAGCAGTTCTTC	CASSSPLYFSRDFNTDEQFF
NA	NA	TRBV6-5	TRBJ2-7	TGTGCCAGCAGTAACCTGGATTACGAGCAGTACTTC	CASSNLDYEQYF
few	TRBD1	TRBV19	TRBJ1-2	TGTGCCAGTAGCCAAGACAGGGAATATGGCTACACCTTC	CASSQDREYGYTF
NA	TRBD2	TRBV6-5	TRBJ2-2	TGTGCCAGCAGTTTCCTAGCGGGGGGTCCTGCCGGGGAGCTGTTTTTT	CASSFLAGGPAGELFF
NA	TRBD1	TRBV5-1	TRBJ2-1	TGCGCCAGCAGCTCAACCGGGACAGGGATTGAGCAGTTCTTC	CASSSTGTGIEQFF
few	TRBD2	TRBV5-1	TRBJ2-3	TGCGCCAGCAGCTTGCTAGCGGGGGGGAGCACAGATACGCAGTATTTT	CASSLLAGGSTDTQYF
NA	NA	TRBV10-3	TRBJ2-1	TGTGCCATCAGTGGGTGGGCGGGTCAAGAGGTGAATGAGCAGTTCTTC	CAISGWAGQEVNEQFF
few	NA	TRBV6-5	TRBJ1-1	TGTGCCAGCAGTTACACCCCACAGAATATGAATGAAGCTTTCTTT	CASSYTPQNMNEAFF
NA	NA	TRBV6-1	TRBJ2-7	TGTGCCAGCAGGCGACAGGATGTCTACGAGCAGTACTTC	CASRRQDVYEQYF
NA	TRBD1	TRBV6-6	TRBJ2-1	TGTGCCAGCAAAGCCCCGGGGACAGCCCACAATGAGCAGTTCTTC	CASKAPGTAHNEQFF
few	NA	TRBV4-2	TRBJ2-4	TGTGCCAGCAGCCAAGAAAAGAGGGGTCTAGCCAAAAACATTCAGTACTTC	CASSQEKRGLAKNIQYF
NA	NA	TRBV5-1	TRBJ1-1	TGCGCCAGCAGCACAGGCGGACAGTCCTTGAACACTGAAGCTTTCTTT	CASSTGGQSLNTEAFF
once	TRBD1	TRBV6-6	TRBJ1-2	TGTGCCAGCAGTCCGCCGGGACAGTCCTATGGCTACACCTTC	CASSPPGQSYGYTF
NA	NA	TRBV19	TRBJ2-3	TGTGCCAGTAGTTACTTCCGGTCTAGTAGCACAGATACGCAGTATTTT	CASSYFRSSSTDTQYF
NA	TRBD2	TRBV5-1	TRBJ2-5	TGCGCCAGCTTAGGACTAGACCAAGAGACCCAGTACTTC	CASLGLDQETQYF
NA	TRBD1	TRBV5-6	TRBJ1-6	TGTGCCAGCAGCTTGCGGGAGGGGGCATATTGGGATTCACCCCTCCACTTT	CASSLREGAYWDSPLHF
NA	TRBD1	TRBV30	TRBJ2-6	TGTGCCTTCCTAACAGGGGGCGGGAGTGGGGCCAACGTCCTGACTTTC	CAFLTGGGSGANVLTF
NA	NA	TRBV5-4	TRBJ1-1	TGTGCCAGCAGCTTGGACAGTCTGGGGAACACTGAAGCTTTCTTT	CASSLDSLGNTEAFF
NA	NA	TRBV28	TRBJ2-5	TGTGCCAGCAGCCCGGGACTCGTGTACCAAGAGACCCAGTACTTC	CASSPGLVYQETQYF
once	TRBD2	TRBV7-3	TRBJ2-1	TGTGCCAGCAGCCCGTCTTCAGCGGGGGCCAGGGATGAGCAGTTCTTC	CASSPSSAGARDEQFF
once	NA	TRBV5-1	TRBJ2-1	TGCGCCAGCAGCTTGATACAGGGCAATGAGCAGTTCTTC	CASSLIQGNEQFF
few	TRBD2	TRBV2	TRBJ2-1	TGTGCCAGCCAAGCGGGAGGCTTCTACAATGAGCAGTTCTTC	CASQAGGFYNEQFF